This T cell receptor (beta chain) was observed in a study of regulatory T cells in long-lasting Graves disease. Study-level points and caveats: Compared with new cases, persistent Graves' patients showed reduced TCR diversity. Persistent cases favored TRBV28, TRBJ1-2 and TRBJ2-5.

Germline loops: CDR1 SGHTA, CDR2 FQGTGA. The CDR3 loop spans 17 amino acids. J lost 4 bases, V lost 5 bases, and 10 bases had no gene match. Many counts were recorded for this clonotype. Its antigen is not identified. The sample's time point: newly diagnosed GD, antithyroid drugs for less than 3 months. Making the TCR library involved RNA that had been extracted from PBMCs. Libraries of TCR beta came from iRepertoire HTBI primers plus Arm-PCR of CDR3 regions. Using its own MiXCR run on the multiplex PCR reads, TCRdb lists one record per CDR3 protein. Seen here are about 430,000 distinct CDR3 sequences, 14% to 15% observed once, and the top ten hold approximately 7.6%. These sequences were also reported in another study, on T cells in Graves' hyperthyroidism and ophthalmopathy.

The chain joins TRBV7-3 to TRBJ2-2; 10 nucleotides match TRBD1. This clonotype was obtained from a woman aged 40-49 years with Graves disease. Specimen: peripheral blood mononuclear cells (PBMCs), collected at new diagnosis, from a patient treated with antithyroid drugs. The CDR3: CASSGRGRDRGTGELFF. CDR3 coding DNA: TGTGCCAGCAGCGGGAGAGGTCGGGACAGGGGCACCGGGGAGCTGTTTTTT.